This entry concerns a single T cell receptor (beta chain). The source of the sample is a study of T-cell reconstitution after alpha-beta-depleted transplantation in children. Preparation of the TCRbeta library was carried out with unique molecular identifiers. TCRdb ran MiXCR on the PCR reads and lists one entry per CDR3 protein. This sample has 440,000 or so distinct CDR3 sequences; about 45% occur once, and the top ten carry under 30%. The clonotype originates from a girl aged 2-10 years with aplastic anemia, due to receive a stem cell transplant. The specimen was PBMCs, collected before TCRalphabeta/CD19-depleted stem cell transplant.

The CDR3 here is CASRVGGNTGELFF. CDR3 nucleotides: TGTGCCAGCAGAGTGGGGGGAAACACCGGGGAGCTGTTTTTT. The gene calls are TRBV6-1 and TRBJ2-2, with D possibly matching TRBD2 (6 bases). Trimming pared 6 bases from V and 2 bases from J, leaving 10 bases between. The CDR3 consists of 14 residues. Germline V gene data show CDR1 as MNHNS and CDR2 as SASEGT.